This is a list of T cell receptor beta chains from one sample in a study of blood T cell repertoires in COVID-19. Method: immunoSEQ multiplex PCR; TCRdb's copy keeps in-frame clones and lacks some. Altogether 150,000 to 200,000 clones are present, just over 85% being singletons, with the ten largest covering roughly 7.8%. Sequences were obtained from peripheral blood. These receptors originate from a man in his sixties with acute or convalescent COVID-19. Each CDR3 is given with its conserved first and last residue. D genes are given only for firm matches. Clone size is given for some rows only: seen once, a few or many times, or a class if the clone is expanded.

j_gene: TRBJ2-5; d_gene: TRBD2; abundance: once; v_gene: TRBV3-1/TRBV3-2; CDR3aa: CASSPRTSGDLAQYF; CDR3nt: TGTGCCAGCAGCCCTCGGACTAGCGGGGACCTGGCCCAGTACTTC
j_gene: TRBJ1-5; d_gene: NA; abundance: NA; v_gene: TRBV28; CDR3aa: CASSFRGGYSNQPQHF; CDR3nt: TGTGCCAGCAGTTTTAGGGGGGGATATAGCAATCAGCCCCAGCATTTT
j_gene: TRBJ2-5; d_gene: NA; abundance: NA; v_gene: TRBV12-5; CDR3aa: CASGYPGQRPQETQYF; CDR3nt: TGTGCTAGTGGTTACCCTGGACAGAGGCCGCAAGAGACCCAGTACTTC
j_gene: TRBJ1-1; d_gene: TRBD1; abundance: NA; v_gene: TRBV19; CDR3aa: CASSNLGTGDTEAFF; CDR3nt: TGTGCCAGTAGTAATCTAGGGACAGGGGATACTGAAGCTTTCTTT
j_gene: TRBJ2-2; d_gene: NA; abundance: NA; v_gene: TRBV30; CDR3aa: CGFEDTGELFF; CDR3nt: TGTGGCTTCGAGGACACCGGGGAGCTGTTTTTT
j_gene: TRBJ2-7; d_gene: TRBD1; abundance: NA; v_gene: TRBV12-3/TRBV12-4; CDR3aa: CASSRDSPYEQYF; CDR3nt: TGTGCCAGCAGCCGGGACAGCCCGTACGAGCAGTACTTC
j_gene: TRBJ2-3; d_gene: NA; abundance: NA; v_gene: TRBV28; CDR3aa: CASSLRDTQYF; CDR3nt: TGTGCCAGCAGTTTGCGAGATACGCAGTATTTT
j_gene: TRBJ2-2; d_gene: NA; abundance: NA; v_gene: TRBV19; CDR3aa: CASSRSHIGASTGELFF; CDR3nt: TGTGCCAGTAGTAGATCCCATATTGGGGCTAGCACCGGGGAGCTGTTTTTT
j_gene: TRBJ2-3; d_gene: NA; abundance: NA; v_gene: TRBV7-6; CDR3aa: CASSLSSDTQYF; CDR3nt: TGTGCCAGCAGCTTATCATCCGATACGCAGTATTTT
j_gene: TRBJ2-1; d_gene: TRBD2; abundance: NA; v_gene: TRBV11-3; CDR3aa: CASSLEGTSGNDEQFF; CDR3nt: TGTGCCAGCAGCTTAGAAGGGACTAGCGGGAACGATGAGCAGTTCTTC
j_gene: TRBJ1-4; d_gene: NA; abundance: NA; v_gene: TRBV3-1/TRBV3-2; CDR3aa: CASSHGSYNEKLFF; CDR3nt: TGTGCCAGCAGCCATGGCAGTTATAATGAAAAACTGTTTTTT
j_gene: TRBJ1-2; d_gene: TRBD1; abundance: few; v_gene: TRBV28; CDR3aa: CASSLTPTGVGGYTF; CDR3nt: TGTGCCAGCAGTTTAACACCCACAGGGGTTGGTGGCTACACCTTC
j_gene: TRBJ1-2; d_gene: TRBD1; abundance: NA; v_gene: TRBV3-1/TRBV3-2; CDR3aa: CASTARDRDHGYTF; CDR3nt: TGTGCCAGCACCGCTCGAGACAGGGACCATGGCTACACCTTC
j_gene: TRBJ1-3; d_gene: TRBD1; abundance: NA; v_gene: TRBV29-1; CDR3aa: CSAWTGENGNTIYF; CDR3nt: TGCAGCGCCTGGACAGGGGAGAATGGAAACACCATATATTTT
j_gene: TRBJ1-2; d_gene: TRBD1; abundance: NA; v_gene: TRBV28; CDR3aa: CASSFNRGPVYGYTF; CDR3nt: TGTGCCAGCAGTTTCAACAGGGGGCCTGTCTATGGCTACACCTTC
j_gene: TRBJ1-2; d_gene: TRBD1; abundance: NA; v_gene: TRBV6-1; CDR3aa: CASSVIPGQTNYGYTF; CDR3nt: TGTGCCAGCAGTGTAATTCCGGGACAGACTAACTATGGCTACACCTTC
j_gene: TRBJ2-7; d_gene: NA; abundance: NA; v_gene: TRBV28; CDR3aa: CASSWPDTAYEQYF; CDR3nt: TGTGCCAGCAGTTGGCCAGACACTGCCTACGAGCAGTACTTC
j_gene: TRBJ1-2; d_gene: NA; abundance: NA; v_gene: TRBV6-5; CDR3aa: CASKEGGYTF; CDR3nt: TGTGCCAGCAAGGAGGGCGGCTACACCTTC
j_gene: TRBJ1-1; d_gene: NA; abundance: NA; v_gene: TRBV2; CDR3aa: CASNSGISAEAFF; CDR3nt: TGTGCCAGCAATTCAGGGATTTCAGCTGAAGCTTTCTTT
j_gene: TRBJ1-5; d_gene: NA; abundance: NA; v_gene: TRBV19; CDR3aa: CASSNGWTRDQPQHF; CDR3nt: TGTGCCAGTAGCAATGGGTGGACGCGGGATCAGCCCCAGCATTTT
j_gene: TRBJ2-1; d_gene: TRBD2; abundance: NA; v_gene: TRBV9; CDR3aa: CASSPSGTSYNEQFF; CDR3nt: TGTGCCAGCAGCCCAAGTGGGACTAGCTACAATGAGCAGTTCTTC
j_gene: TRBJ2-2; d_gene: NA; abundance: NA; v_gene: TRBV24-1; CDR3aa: CATSDEQTSSGELFF; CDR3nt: TGTGCCACCAGTGATGAGCAAACTAGTTCCGGGGAGCTGTTTTTT
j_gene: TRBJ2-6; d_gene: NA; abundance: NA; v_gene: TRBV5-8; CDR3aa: CASSLGGASGANVLTF; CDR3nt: TGTGCCAGCAGCTTGGGGGGCGCATCTGGGGCCAACGTCCTGACTTTC
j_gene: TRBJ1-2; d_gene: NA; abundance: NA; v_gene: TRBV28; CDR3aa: CASSLGRAFSGYTF; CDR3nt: TGTGCCAGCAGTTTAGGCAGGGCCTTTAGTGGCTACACCTTC
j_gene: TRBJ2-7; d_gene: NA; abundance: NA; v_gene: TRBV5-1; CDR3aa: CASSLGLQDGRAFPYEQYF; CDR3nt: TGCGCCAGCAGCTTGGGGCTACAGGACGGGAGAGCCTTTCCCTACGAGCAGTACTTC
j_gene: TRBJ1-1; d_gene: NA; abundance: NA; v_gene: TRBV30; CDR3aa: CAWSQDSNTEAFF; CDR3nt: TGTGCCTGGAGTCAGGACAGTAACACTGAAGCTTTCTTT
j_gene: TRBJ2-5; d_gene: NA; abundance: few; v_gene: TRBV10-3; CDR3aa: CAIRGTEETQYF; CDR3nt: TGTGCCATCAGGGGCACAGAAGAGACCCAGTACTTC
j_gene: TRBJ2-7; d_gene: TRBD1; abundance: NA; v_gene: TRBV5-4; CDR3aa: CASSKTTGPSYEQYF; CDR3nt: TGTGCCAGCAGTAAGACGACAGGGCCTTCCTACGAGCAGTACTTC
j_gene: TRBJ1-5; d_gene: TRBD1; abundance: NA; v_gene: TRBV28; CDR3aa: CASRSGGHTGELNQPQHF; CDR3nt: TGTGCCAGCAGGTCCGGGGGACACACAGGGGAGCTTAATCAGCCCCAGCATTTT
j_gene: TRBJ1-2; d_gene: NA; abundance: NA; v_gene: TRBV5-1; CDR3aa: CASSPLVGGGNYGYTF; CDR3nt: TGCGCCAGCAGCCCCCTCGTTGGGGGGGGGAACTATGGCTACACCTTC
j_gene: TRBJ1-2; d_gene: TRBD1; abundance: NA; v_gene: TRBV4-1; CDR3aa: CASSRGTGGNYGYTF; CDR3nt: TGCGCCAGCAGCCGAGGGACAGGGGGTAACTATGGCTACACCTTC
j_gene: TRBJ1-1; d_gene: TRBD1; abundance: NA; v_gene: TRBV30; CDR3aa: CAWSYRGWGTEAFF; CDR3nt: TGTGCCTGGAGTTACAGGGGCTGGGGCACTGAAGCTTTCTTT
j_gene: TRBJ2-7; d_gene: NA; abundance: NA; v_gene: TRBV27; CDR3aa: CASSSAGSSYEQYF; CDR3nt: TGTGCCAGCAGTTCCGCGGGGAGCTCCTACGAGCAGTACTTC
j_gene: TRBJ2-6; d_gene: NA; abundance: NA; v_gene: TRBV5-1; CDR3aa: CASTQTGSGANVLTF; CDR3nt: TGCGCCAGCACCCAAACAGGGTCTGGGGCCAACGTCCTGACTTTC
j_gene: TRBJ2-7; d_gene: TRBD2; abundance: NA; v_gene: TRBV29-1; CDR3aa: CSVNIAGEGYEQYF; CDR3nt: TGCAGCGTTAATATAGCGGGAGAGGGCTACGAGCAGTACTTC
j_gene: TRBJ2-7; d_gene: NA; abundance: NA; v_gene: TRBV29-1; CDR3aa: CSVNSHSSYEQYF; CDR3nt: TGCAGCGTAAACAGCCACTCCTCCTACGAGCAGTACTTC
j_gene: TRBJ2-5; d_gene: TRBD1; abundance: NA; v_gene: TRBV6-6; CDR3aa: CASSWGTGDLETQYF; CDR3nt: TGTGCCAGCAGTTGGGGGACAGGGGATTTAGAGACCCAGTACTTC
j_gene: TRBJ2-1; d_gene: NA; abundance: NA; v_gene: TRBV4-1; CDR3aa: CASSLLGGSYNEQFF; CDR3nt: TGCGCCAGCAGTCTCCTAGGTGGCTCCTACAATGAGCAGTTCTTC
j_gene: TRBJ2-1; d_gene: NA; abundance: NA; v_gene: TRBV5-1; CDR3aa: CASSRGAISYNEQFF; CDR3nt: TGCGCCAGCAGTCGGGGTGCCATTTCCTACAATGAGCAGTTCTTC
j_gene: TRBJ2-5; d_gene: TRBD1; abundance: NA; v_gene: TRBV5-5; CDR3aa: CASSLADRVKETQYF; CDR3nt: TGTGCCAGCAGCTTAGCGGACAGGGTGAAAGAGACCCAGTACTTC
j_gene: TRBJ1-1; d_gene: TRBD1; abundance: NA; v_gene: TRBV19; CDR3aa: CASSPYRGLNTEAFF; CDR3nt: TGTGCCAGTAGCCCATACAGGGGGCTGAACACTGAAGCTTTCTTT
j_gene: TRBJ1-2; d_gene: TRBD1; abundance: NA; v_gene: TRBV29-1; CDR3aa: CSVSLLGQGSYGYTF; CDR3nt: TGCAGCGTGTCTCTGTTGGGACAGGGAAGCTATGGCTACACCTTC
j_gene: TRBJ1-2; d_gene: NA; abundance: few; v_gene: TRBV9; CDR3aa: CAPRRGNYGYTF; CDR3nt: TGTGCCCCCCGCCGGGGGAACTATGGCTACACCTTC
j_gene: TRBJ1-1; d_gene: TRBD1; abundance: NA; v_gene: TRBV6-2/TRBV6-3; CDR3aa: CASSRGQATEAFF; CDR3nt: TGTGCCAGCAGCCGCGGACAGGCCACTGAAGCTTTCTTT
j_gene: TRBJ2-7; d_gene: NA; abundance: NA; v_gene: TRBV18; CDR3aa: CASSAGTSGEQYF; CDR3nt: TGTGCCAGCTCGGCCGGGACATCGGGCGAGCAGTACTTC
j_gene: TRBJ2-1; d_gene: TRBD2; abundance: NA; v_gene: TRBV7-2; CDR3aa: CASGGRAFGNEQFF; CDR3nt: TGTGCCAGCGGCGGGAGGGCATTTGGGAATGAGCAGTTCTTC
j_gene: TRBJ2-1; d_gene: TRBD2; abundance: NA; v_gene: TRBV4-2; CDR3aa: CASSQRALLAGPYNEQFF; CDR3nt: TGTGCCAGCAGCCAAAGGGCCCTACTAGCGGGACCATACAATGAGCAGTTCTTC
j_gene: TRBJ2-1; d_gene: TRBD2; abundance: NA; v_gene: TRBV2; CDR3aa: CASSETGGYNEQFF; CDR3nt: TGTGCCAGCAGTGAAACGGGGGGTTACAATGAGCAGTTCTTC
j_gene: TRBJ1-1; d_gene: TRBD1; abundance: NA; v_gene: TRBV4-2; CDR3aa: CASSQDRGTVRAFF; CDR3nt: TGTGCCAGCAGCCAAGATCGGGGGACAGTAAGGGCTTTCTTT
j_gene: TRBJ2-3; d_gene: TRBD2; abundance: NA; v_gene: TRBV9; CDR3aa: CASSPVGTSVDTQYF; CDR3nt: TGTGCCAGCAGCCCAGTGGGGACTAGCGTAGATACGCAGTATTTT
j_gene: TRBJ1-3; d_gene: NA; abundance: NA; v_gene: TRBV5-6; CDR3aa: CASSGTASGNTIYF; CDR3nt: TGTGCCAGCAGCGGAACAGCCTCTGGAAACACCATATATTTT
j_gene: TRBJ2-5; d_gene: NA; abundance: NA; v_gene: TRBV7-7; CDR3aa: CASSPGRVAEETQYF; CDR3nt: TGTGCTAGCAGCCCCGGCCGGGTGGCTGAAGAGACCCAGTACTTC
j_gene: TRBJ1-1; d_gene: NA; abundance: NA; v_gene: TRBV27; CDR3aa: CASSFAGGNTEAFF; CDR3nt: TGTGCCAGCAGTTTTGCGGGGGGAAACACTGAAGCTTTCTTT
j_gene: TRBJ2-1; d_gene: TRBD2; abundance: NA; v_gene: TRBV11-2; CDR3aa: CASSLDGGRGGEQFF; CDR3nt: TGTGCCAGCAGCTTAGACGGCGGGAGGGGGGGTGAGCAGTTCTTC